This TCR beta chain was sequenced during a study of CXCR3-negative and CXCR3-positive naive CD8 T cells. There are 15 residues in the CDR3. Per germline, CDR1 SEHNR and CDR2 FQNEAQ (reference sequence). The authors made the TRB cDNA libraries by 5' RACE using UMI labels. TCRdb reworked the 5' RACE reads into one entry per CDR3 protein, no DNA. Its clone listing holds 40,000 to 55,000 distinct CDR3 sequences. Naive CD8+ T cells displayed a CD45RO-CCR7+CD27+CD95- phenotype. Study results and caveats: Higher TRB CDR3 hydrophobicity marked CXCR3-positive naive cells relative to CXCR3-negative naive cells.

Comments on this clonotype: Its specificity is unknown.

The rearrangement joins TRBV7-9 to TRBJ2-1; the D gene TCRdb calls, TRBD2, cannot be checked with no DNA. Sequences were obtained from naive CXCR3- CD8+ T cells from blood. Subset given: CD45RO-CCR7+CD27+CD95- naive CD8+ T cells lacking CXCR3 (TNR3-). This clonotype was sampled from a human donor in good health. Some clones in this sample may be carry-over from other donors' samples. The CDR3: CASSLGGGAYNEQFF.